This T cell receptor (beta chain) appears in the sequencing data of a study of TIL therapy for anti-PD-1-resistant metastatic lung cancer. Germline CDR1 SGHAT, CDR2 FQNNGV. This CDR3 contains 13 residues. With 0 bases removed from V and 6 bases from J, the gap between germline ends came to 9 bases. This was the immunoSEQ v3 assay. Repertoires were generated with immunoSEQ multiplex PCR, while TCRdb's copy carries only in-frame clones and drops some. The sample holds more than 9,000 clones, 50% to 75% seen once. Time point given: pre-treatment sample, taken before nivolumab and TIL therapy. Most excised metastases sampled were pleural nodules or supraclavicular lymph nodes. Progressing patients received lymphodepletion, expanded TIL infusion and IL-2.

The rearrangement links TRBV11-2 to TRBJ2-7; D may be TRBD2 (6 bases). The sequenced sample was tumor tissue, obtained at baseline. This TCR derives from a person between 30 and 79 years old with non-small cell lung cancer. CDR3: CASSLEQGGEQYF. The CDR3 DNA follows: TGTGCCAGCAGCTTAGAGCAGGGAGGCGAGCAGTACTTC.